The present T cell receptor (beta chain) was sequenced within a study of blood T cell repertoires in COVID-19 (dated by TCRdb to 2018 to 2020). At the level of the whole study: Recovered participants in ImmuneRACE Cohort 3 were defined as having two consecutive negative NP/OP PCR tests, clearance from a healthcare professional, or resolution of symptoms. Samples came from the ongoing ImmuneRACE study (first 160 participants) plus 1,254 subjects from 6 global collaborators. Deeply sampled blood TCRbeta repertoires from subjects exposed to, actively infected with, or recovered from COVID-19 were included in the dataset. The repertoires were made available in a free public database intended to serve as a resource for research on the immune response to SARS-CoV-2. Where available, HLA class I and class II types were obtained from metadata supplied by the sample provider rather than from assay-based typing. The prospective study material was composed of cDNA or gDNA derived from T cells, B-cell-depleted T cells, or PBMCs. Sample metadata almost always included a de-identified subject ID, COVID-19 status, age in years and sex. Samples covering the acute and convalescent phases of COVID-19 were provided by collaborators in the United States, Italy and Spain. Results and caveats for the whole study, not just this receptor: The quantity of clinical and demographic metadata differed by source and by participant and was supplied without curation.

Taken from cysteine to phenylalanine, the CDR3 has 15 residues. Only the CDR3 DNA stays, 45 bases, in frame from base 1. V ends up 0 bases short and J 8 bases short, with an unmatched junction base count of 5. The germline V gene (reference sequence) specifies SGHNT as CDR1 and YYREEE as CDR2. In the prospective study, participants were roughly 18 to 95 years old, resided in 25 or so geographic areas of the United States, and were enrolled through a virtual design. In the prospective study, cohorts were assigned on the basis of participant-reported clinical history obtained from a screening survey and a study questionnaire. Each participant in the prospective study had whole blood, serum and a nasopharyngeal or oropharyngeal swab collected by mobile phlebotomists. Over an approximately 2-month period, participants in the prospective study had the option of providing additional blood draws and questionnaires. Blood samples from the prospective study were shipped frozen or at room temperature prior to DNA extraction.

TCRbeta CDR3 regions were amplified from genomic DNA using the immunoSEQ Assay, a bias-controlled multiplex PCR. The study's processing was this. Within the assay, amplification of reference gene primers was used to estimate how many nucleated cells each sample contained. Sequence reads were collapsed and filtered to measure the absolute abundance of every unique TCRbeta CDR3 rearrangement. For each sample, productive Simpson clonality was calculated as the square root of Simpson's diversity index over productive rearrangements. TCRdb took this table from immuneACCESS and kept in-frame rearrangements with V and J called. Such tables lack part of the clones; where checked against another copy, unresolved V genes explain under half of the gap, and the rest is unexplained. That table gives V, J and clone size, and the DNA gave D and trimming. Here the sample has roughly 200,000 clones; less than 90% occur a single time. The ten largest account for approximately 2.8% of the sample.

In the case of this clone: Its specific antigen is unknown. Base qualities were left out, and no much larger clone turns up one base away.

This chain joins TRBV5-4 to TRBJ1-6, with 7 bases in between that match TRBD1. Sequenced sample: PBMCs or T cells enriched from blood (not recorded which). The sequence came from a woman aged 50 to 60 in a cohort exposed to, infected with or recovered from COVID-19 (not recorded which). The DNA sequence is TGTGCCAGCAGCTTGGATCAGGGGGAGCATTCACCCCTCCACTTT. Translation gives CASSLDQGEHSPLHF. The CDR3, completed at both ends by the reference TRBV5-4 and TRBJ1-6 genes, gives the full variable domain ETGVTQSPTHLIKTRGQQVTLRCSSQSGHNTVSWYQQALGQGPQFIFQYYREEENGRGNFPPRFSGLQFPNYSSELNVNALELDDSALYLCASSLDQGEHSPLHFGNGTRLTVT.